A selection of T cell receptor beta chains follows, all from one sample in a study of CD8 T cells in Susac syndrome. A single record per CDR3 protein comes from TCRdb applying MiXCR to the immunoSEQ multiplex PCR reads. The sample yields roughly 190,000 distinct CDR3 sequences, 80% to 95% seen once. Sequenced sample: CD4+ T cells from PBMCs. The receptors originated from a human donor in good health. Both conserved end residues are part of each CDR3. The D gene is left open where the match is weak. Part of the rows lack a size; the others show once, few, many or a class for expanded clones.

clone size,J gene,V gene,D gene,CDR3 protein,CDR3 DNA
few,TRBJ2-5,TRBV9,.,CASSVGGGETQYF,TGTGCCAGCAGCGTAGGCGGAGGAGAGACCCAGTACTTC
few,TRBJ1-2,TRBV19,.,CASSISGNYGYTF,TGTGCCAGTAGTATATCCGGAAACTATGGCTACACCTTC
.,TRBJ1-1,TRBV18,.,CASSPVSSEAFF,TGTGCCAGCTCACCGGTTAGCTCTGAAGCTTTCTTT
.,TRBJ2-2,TRBV4-3,.,CASSQDWGSGNTGELFF,TGCGCCAGCAGCCAAGATTGGGGGTCGGGGAACACCGGGGAGCTGTTTTTT
.,TRBJ1-2,TRBV4-2,TRBD1,CASSQGDRGFGYTF,TGTGCCAGCAGCCAAGGGGACAGGGGGTTTGGCTACACCTTC
.,TRBJ2-1,TRBV2,.,CASSVGLYNEQFF,TGTGCCAGCAGTGTAGGACTGTACAATGAGCAGTTCTTC
.,TRBJ2-4,TRBV19,.,CASSPAAKNIQYF,TGTGCCAGTAGTCCCGCTGCCAAAAACATTCAGTACTTC
once,TRBJ2-5,TRBV6-6,TRBD2,CASRYIRTSGETQYF,TGTGCCAGCCGATACATTCGGACTAGCGGCGAGACCCAGTACTTC
.,TRBJ1-3,TRBV5-6,.,CASSWGHRTGNTIYF,TGTGCCAGCAGCTGGGGACACCGGACTGGAAACACCATATATTTT
once,TRBJ2-1,TRBV14,.,CASSLGRLAYNEQFF,TGTGCCAGCAGCCTAGGGAGGCTAGCCTACAATGAGCAGTTCTTC
.,TRBJ1-2,TRBV29-1,.,CSVGGADGYTF,TGCAGCGTTGGAGGGGCAGATGGCTACACCTTC
.,TRBJ1-2,TRBV7-8,.,CASSSGQGKDYGYTF,TGTGCCAGCAGCTCTGGACAAGGGAAGGACTATGGCTACACCTTC
.,TRBJ2-7,TRBV6-5,TRBD1,CASSYRGQGQYF,TGTGCCAGCAGTTATAGGGGACAGGGGCAGTACTTC
.,TRBJ1-3,TRBV3-1,TRBD1,CASRSMGTGNTIYF,TGTGCCAGCAGATCCATGGGGACAGGGAACACCATATATTTT
.,TRBJ1-3,TRBV7-2,.,CASSLANQWNSGNTIYF,TGTGCCAGCAGCTTGGCGAACCAGTGGAACTCTGGAAACACCATATATTTT
.,TRBJ2-7,TRBV5-1,.,CASKPSGTASDEQYF,TGCGCCAGCAAACCTTCCGGGACAGCTAGCGACGAGCAGTACTTC
.,TRBJ1-1,TRBV27,.,CASRRRGTEAFF,TGTGCCAGCAGGCGGCGGGGGACTGAAGCTTTCTTT
.,TRBJ2-4,TRBV28,.,CASSLRIGGTIQYF,TGTGCCAGCAGTTTACGTATAGGGGGGACCATTCAGTACTTC
.,TRBJ1-6,TRBV7-9,.,CASSLSGVNSPLHF,TGTGCCAGCAGCTTATCAGGGGTCAATTCACCCCTCCACTTT
.,TRBJ1-2,TRBV6-1,.,CAAGKGSNYGYTF,TGTGCCGCGGGGAAGGGCAGTAACTATGGCTACACCTTC
.,TRBJ2-3,TRBV6-5,TRBD2,CASTKSGALTDTQYF,TGTGCCAGCACTAAAAGCGGGGCCCTCACAGATACGCAGTATTTT
.,TRBJ2-3,TRBV19,TRBD2,CASTPQGLSTDTQYF,TGTGCCAGTACCCCCCAGGGACTAAGCACAGATACGCAGTATTTT
.,TRBJ1-2,TRBV12-3/TRBV12-4,.,CASRTRGSYTF,TGTGCCAGCAGGACAAGGGGTAGCTACACCTTC
.,TRBJ2-2,TRBV6-2/TRBV6-3,.,CASSSRVGTGELFF,TGTGCCAGCAGTTCCAGGGTAGGCACCGGGGAGCTGTTTTTT
.,TRBJ2-7,TRBV7-2,TRBD2,CASSLAVAGARREQYF,TGTGCCAGCAGCTTAGCCGTAGCGGGGGCGCGGCGCGAGCAGTACTTC
.,TRBJ1-4,TRBV11-2,.,CATQSETYNEKLFF,TGTGCCACTCAATCGGAAACTTATAATGAAAAACTGTTTTTT
once,TRBJ2-6,TRBV7-9,.,CASSFALSGANVLTF,TGTGCCAGCAGCTTTGCCCTTTCTGGGGCCAACGTCCTGACTTTC
.,TRBJ1-1,TRBV29-1,TRBD1,CSMGGQGRVNTEAFF,TGCAGCATGGGGGGACAGGGGAGGGTGAACACTGAAGCTTTCTTT
.,TRBJ1-5,TRBV12-3/TRBV12-4,.,CASSFGGLVQPQHF,TGTGCCAGCAGTTTCGGGGGCCTCGTGCAGCCCCAGCATTTT
.,TRBJ2-1,TRBV29-1,.,CSTEAGAYEQFF,TGCAGCACCGAGGCAGGGGCATATGAGCAGTTCTTC
.,TRBJ2-1,TRBV5-6,.,CASSVRQLAYNEQFF,TGTGCCAGCAGCGTACGACAGCTCGCCTACAATGAGCAGTTCTTC
once,TRBJ1-1,TRBV7-2,.,CASSLLSNLDTEAFF,TGTGCCAGCAGCTTATTGTCCAACCTGGACACTGAAGCTTTCTTT
.,TRBJ1-5,TRBV28,.,CASRQSGFGNQPQHF,TGTGCCAGCAGGCAATCGGGTTTTGGCAATCAGCCCCAGCATTTT
.,TRBJ2-1,TRBV4-1,.,CASSQDASLNEQFF,TGCGCCAGCAGCCAAGATGCCAGCCTCAATGAGCAGTTCTTC
.,TRBJ1-1,TRBV20-1,.,CSPQEAGLTEAFF,TGCAGTCCTCAGGAGGCGGGGCTCACTGAAGCTTTCTTT
.,TRBJ2-3,TRBV5-1,.,CASSLEGSRRYF,TGCGCCAGCAGCTTGGAGGGCTCTCGCCGGTATTTT
.,TRBJ2-2,TRBV28,.,CASSSSTGKLFF,TGTGCCAGCAGTTCATCCACCGGGAAGCTGTTTTTT
once,TRBJ2-2,TRBV5-6,TRBD1,CASSLVPGGTGELFF,TGTGCCAGCAGCTTGGTACCAGGGGGCACCGGGGAGCTGTTTTTT
.,TRBJ2-7,TRBV19,.,CASSISHGAYEQYF,TGTGCCAGTAGTATAAGTCACGGGGCCTACGAGCAGTACTTC
.,TRBJ1-4,TRBV6-1,.,CASRTERGEKLFF,TGTGCCAGCAGAACTGAGAGGGGTGAAAAACTGTTTTTT
.,TRBJ2-7,TRBV20-1,.,CSVAGSSYEQYF,TGCAGTGTTGCCGGGTCGTCCTACGAGCAGTACTTC
once,TRBJ2-5,TRBV7-2,.,CASSQNQRSQETQYF,TGTGCCAGCAGCCAAAATCAAAGAAGTCAAGAGACCCAGTACTTC
.,TRBJ2-6,TRBV6-1,.,CASSRDGFSTGANVLTF,TGTGCCAGCAGTAGGGACGGATTTAGTACTGGGGCCAACGTCCTGACTTTC
few,TRBJ2-3,TRBV5-6,.,CASSPGLRTDTQYF,TGTGCCAGCAGCCCGGGGCTAAGGACAGATACGCAGTATTTT
.,TRBJ2-7,TRBV12-3/TRBV12-4,.,CASRRGSSYEQYF,TGTGCCAGCAGGCGAGGAAGCTCCTACGAGCAGTACTTC
.,TRBJ1-3,TRBV11-2,.,CASSGGSGNTIYF,TGTGCCAGCAGCGGTGGGTCTGGAAACACCATATATTTT
.,TRBJ2-2,TRBV20-1,.,CSAVPGFGELFF,TGCAGTGCAGTCCCAGGGTTCGGGGAGCTGTTTTTT
.,TRBJ1-6,TRBV13,.,CASSRQVNSPLHF,TGTGCCAGCAGCCGACAGGTTAATTCACCCCTCCACTTT
.,TRBJ2-1,TRBV19,TRBD1,CASSPRQGLSSYNEQFF,TGTGCCAGTAGTCCTCGACAGGGGTTGAGCTCCTACAATGAGCAGTTCTTC
.,TRBJ1-1,TRBV19,.,CASMKFFSEAFF,TGTGCCAGTATGAAATTTTTCTCTGAAGCTTTCTTT
.,TRBJ2-7,TRBV15,TRBD2,CATSRAVAGSYEQYF,TGTGCCACCAGCAGAGCGGTAGCGGGGTCCTACGAGCAGTACTTC
.,TRBJ1-6,TRBV6-5,.,CASSYKRGASNSPLHF,TGTGCCAGCAGTTACAAGCGGGGGGCAAGCAATTCACCCCTCCACTTT
.,TRBJ1-6,TRBV9,.,CASSTRGVSLDSPLHF,TGTGCCAGCAGCACCCGGGGGGTGTCCCTTGATTCACCCCTCCACTTT
.,TRBJ1-2,TRBV12-3/TRBV12-4,TRBD1,CASSRYGTVDGYGYTF,TGTGCCAGCAGTCGATACGGGACAGTAGATGGCTATGGCTACACCTTC
.,TRBJ2-2,TRBV7-9,TRBD1,CASSPPGTANTGELFF,TGTGCCAGCAGCCCACCCGGGACAGCGAACACCGGGGAGCTGTTTTTT
.,TRBJ2-5,TRBV5-4,.,CASSWDPGEETQYF,TGTGCCAGCAGCTGGGATCCGGGGGAGGAGACCCAGTACTTC
.,TRBJ2-4,TRBV12-3/TRBV12-4,.,CASSSTVLAKNIQYF,TGTGCCAGCAGTTCGACAGTTCTAGCCAAAAACATTCAGTACTTC
.,TRBJ2-2,TRBV6-2/TRBV6-3,.,CASNLQLGPGELFF,TGTGCCAGCAACCTGCAACTAGGCCCCGGGGAGCTGTTTTTT
once,TRBJ2-7,TRBV3-1,TRBD1,CASSRTGRGEQYF,TGTGCCAGCAGCCGGACAGGAAGGGGCGAGCAGTACTTC
.,TRBJ1-1,TRBV9,TRBD1,CASMSGQGKGATEAFF,TGTGCCAGCATGTCCGGACAGGGGAAAGGGGCCACTGAAGCTTTCTTT